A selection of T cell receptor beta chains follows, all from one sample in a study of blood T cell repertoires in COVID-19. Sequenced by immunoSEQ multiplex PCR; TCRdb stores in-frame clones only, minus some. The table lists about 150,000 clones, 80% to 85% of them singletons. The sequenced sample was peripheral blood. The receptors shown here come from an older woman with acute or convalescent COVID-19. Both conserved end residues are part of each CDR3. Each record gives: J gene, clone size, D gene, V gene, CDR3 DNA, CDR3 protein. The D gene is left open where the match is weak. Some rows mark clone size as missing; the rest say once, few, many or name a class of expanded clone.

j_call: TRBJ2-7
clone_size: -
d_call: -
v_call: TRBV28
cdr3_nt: TGTGCCAGCAGTCCGGAAACAGCCTACGAGCAGTACTTC
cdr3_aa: CASSPETAYEQYF

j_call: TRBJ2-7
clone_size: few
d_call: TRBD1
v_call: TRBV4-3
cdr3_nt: TGCGCCAGCAGCCAAGATTACGAATTCCGGACAGGCTCCTACGAGCAGTACTTC
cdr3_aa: CASSQDYEFRTGSYEQYF

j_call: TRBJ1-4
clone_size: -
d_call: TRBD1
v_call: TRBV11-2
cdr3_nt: TGTGCCAGCAGCTTAAGGGGGACAGATAATGAAAAACTGTTTTTT
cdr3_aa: CASSLRGTDNEKLFF

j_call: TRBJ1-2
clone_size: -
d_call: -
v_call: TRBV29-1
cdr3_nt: TGCAGCGTTGGAGTGAACTATGGCTACACCTTC
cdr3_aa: CSVGVNYGYTF

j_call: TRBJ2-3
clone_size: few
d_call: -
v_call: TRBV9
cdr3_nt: TGTGCCAGCAGCGTAACCTCGGCGGTGTACGATACGCAGTATTTT
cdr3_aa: CASSVTSAVYDTQYF

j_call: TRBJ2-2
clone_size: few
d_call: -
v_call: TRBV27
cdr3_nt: TGTGCCAGCAGTTTTCTACTCTTAACCGGGGAGCTGTTTTTT
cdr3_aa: CASSFLLLTGELFF

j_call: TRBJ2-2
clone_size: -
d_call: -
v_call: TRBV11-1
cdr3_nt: TGTGCCAGCAGCTTACTAGGTCCCGGGGAGCTGTTTTTT
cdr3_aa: CASSLLGPGELFF

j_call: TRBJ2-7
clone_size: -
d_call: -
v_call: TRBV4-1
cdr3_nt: TGCGCCAGCAGCCAAGATTGGGGGGGCCACGAGCAGTACTTC
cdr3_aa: CASSQDWGGHEQYF

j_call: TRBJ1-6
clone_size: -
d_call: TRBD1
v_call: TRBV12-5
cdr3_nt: TGTGCTAGTGGTCCCGACAGGGCTTTATATAATTCACCCCTCCACTTT
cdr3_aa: CASGPDRALYNSPLHF

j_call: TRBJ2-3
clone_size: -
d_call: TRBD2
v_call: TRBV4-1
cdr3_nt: TGCGCCAGCAGCCTCGGGACTAGGGGCACAGATACGCAGTATTTT
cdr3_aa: CASSLGTRGTDTQYF

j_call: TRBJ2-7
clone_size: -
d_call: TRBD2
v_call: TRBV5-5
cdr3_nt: TGTGCCAGCAGCTCCGTAGCGGGGCGGCACTACGAGCAGTACTTC
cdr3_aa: CASSSVAGRHYEQYF

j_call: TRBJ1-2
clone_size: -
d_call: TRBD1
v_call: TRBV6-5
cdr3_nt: TGTGCCAGCAGTTACTCGGGCAGGGGGGGCTACACCTTC
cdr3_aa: CASSYSGRGGYTF

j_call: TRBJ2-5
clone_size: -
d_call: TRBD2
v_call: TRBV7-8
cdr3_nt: TGTGCCAGCAGCGCTCGGGGGGGCTCGGAGACCCAGTACTTC
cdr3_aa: CASSARGGSETQYF

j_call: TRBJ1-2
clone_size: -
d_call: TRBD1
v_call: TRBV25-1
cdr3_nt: TGTGCCAGCAGTGACCTCCGACAGGGCGGTGGCTACACCTTC
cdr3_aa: CASSDLRQGGGYTF

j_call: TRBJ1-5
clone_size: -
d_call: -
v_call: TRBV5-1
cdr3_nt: TGCGCCAGCAGCTTGGCCGGGTCCCAGCCCCAGCATTTT
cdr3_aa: CASSLAGSQPQHF

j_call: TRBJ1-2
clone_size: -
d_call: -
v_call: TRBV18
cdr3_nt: TGTGCCAGCTCGCTGGTGCAGGGTGAAGCTGGCTACACCTTC
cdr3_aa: CASSLVQGEAGYTF

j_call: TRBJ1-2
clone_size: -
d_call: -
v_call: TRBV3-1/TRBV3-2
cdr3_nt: TGTGCCAGCAGCCAGAAGGGGTACAGCCTCCTTAACTATGGCTACACCTTC
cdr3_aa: CASSQKGYSLLNYGYTF

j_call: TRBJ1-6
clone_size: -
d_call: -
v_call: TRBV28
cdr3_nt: TGTGCCAGCAGTTTTCCAGGGGCGCGAAATTCACCCCTCCACTTT
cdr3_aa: CASSFPGARNSPLHF

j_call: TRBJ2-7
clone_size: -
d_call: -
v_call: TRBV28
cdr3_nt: TGTGCCAGCACCTCGTTTGGGATCCAGGGATTCAACGAGCAGTACTTC
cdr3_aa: CASTSFGIQGFNEQYF

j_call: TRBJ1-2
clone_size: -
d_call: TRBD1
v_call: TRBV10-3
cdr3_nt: TGTGCCATCAGTGAGTCGGGACAGAGGAACTATGGCTACACCTTC
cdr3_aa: CAISESGQRNYGYTF

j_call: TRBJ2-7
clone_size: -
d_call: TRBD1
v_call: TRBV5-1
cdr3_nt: TGCGCCAGCAGCTTGGCCCCCGGGACAGGGACCTACGAGCAGTACTTC
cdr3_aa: CASSLAPGTGTYEQYF

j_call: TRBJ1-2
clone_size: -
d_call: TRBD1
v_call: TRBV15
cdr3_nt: TGTGCCACCAGCAGAGAGCCCGGGACAGGGGTCAATGGCTACACCTTC
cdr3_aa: CATSREPGTGVNGYTF

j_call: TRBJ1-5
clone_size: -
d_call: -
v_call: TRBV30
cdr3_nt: TGTGCCTGGAGTCCCGGGGGCAATCAGCCCCAGCATTTT
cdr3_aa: CAWSPGGNQPQHF

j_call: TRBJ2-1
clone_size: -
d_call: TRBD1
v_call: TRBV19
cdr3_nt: TGTGCCAGTAGTCGCGGACAGGGCTCCTACAATGAGCAGTTCTTC
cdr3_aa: CASSRGQGSYNEQFF

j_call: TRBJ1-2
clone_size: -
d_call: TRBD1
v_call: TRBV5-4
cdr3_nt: TGTGCCAGCAGCTTAGGGGGACAGGGCAAAATAAACTATGGCTACACCTTC
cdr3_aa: CASSLGGQGKINYGYTF

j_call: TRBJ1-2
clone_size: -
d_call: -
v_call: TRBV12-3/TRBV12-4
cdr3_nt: TGTGCCAGCAGTTTAGTCTCAGGGCAAGGCTACACCTTC
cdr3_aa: CASSLVSGQGYTF

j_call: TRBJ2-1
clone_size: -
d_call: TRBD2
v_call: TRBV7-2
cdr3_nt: TGTGCCAGCAGCATACGACGGGGGACTATCCGAAATGAGCAGTTCTTC
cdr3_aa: CASSIRRGTIRNEQFF

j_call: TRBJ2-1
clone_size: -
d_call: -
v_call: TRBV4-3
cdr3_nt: TGCGCCAGCAGCCAAGAAGGGGCGGGACAGCTTTACAATGAGCAGTTCTTC
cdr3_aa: CASSQEGAGQLYNEQFF